Shown below are 10 T cell receptor beta chains from a single sample sequenced in a study of blood T cell repertoires in COVID-19. Sequencing was performed with immunoSEQ multiplex PCR; in TCRdb, only in-frame clones are kept and a portion is missing. The sample includes about 60,000 clones, about 90% of them seen just once. Sequencing was carried out using peripheral blood. The receptors were gathered from a man aged 55 to 70 with acute or convalescent COVID-19.

The chain joins TRBV19 to TRBJ2-1, with D tentatively TRBD2 (5 bases). V gave up 6 bases and J gave up 5 bases, with 17 bases separating them. The CDR3 spans 15 residues. CDR1 LNHDA and CDR2 SQIVND come from the germline V gene (reference sequence). The CDR3 is CASSLLQDGNNEQFF. The CDR3 DNA sequence: TGTGCCAGTAGCCTACTTCAAGACGGGAACAATGAGCAGTTCTTC.

This clone was seen only once. This chain uses TRBV24-1 with TRBJ2-5, with 9 nucleotides matching TRBD2. The CDR3 totals 16 residues. In germline, CDR1 is KGHDR, CDR2 SFDVKD. The ends lost 3 bases at V and 2 bases at J; junction bases unmatched: 6. The CDR3 region has the DNA TGTGCCACCAGTGATCGCTCTAGCGGGATACAAGAGACCCAGTACTTC. It yields the protein CATSDRSSGIQETQYF.

This chain joins TRBV5-1 and TRBJ2-2; 7 positions match TRBD2. V lost 2 bases and J lost 1; bases outside the gene matches: 14. Germline assignment: CDR1 SGHRS and CDR2 YFSETQ. The CDR3 loop spans 19 amino acids. The CDR3, as DNA: TGCGCCAGCAGCTTTCATATATTCGCGGCTAGCGGGAACACCGGGGAGCTGTTTTTT. It is translated as CASSFHIFAASGNTGELFF.

V usage is TRBV30 and J usage is TRBJ2-3, with 7 nucleotides matching TRBD2. Germline values: CDR1 GTSNPN, CDR2 SVGIG (reference sequence). This CDR3 has 16 amino acids. Trimming at V came to 0 bases and at J to 3 bases, leaving 9 bases not matched to a gene. The CDR3 is CAWSVGGGAGTDTQYF. In DNA, the CDR3 is TGTGCCTGGAGTGTTGGGGGAGGGGCAGGGACAGATACGCAGTATTTT.

J is TRBJ2-3 and V is TRBV2; 9 bases match TRBD2. V shed 4 bases, J shed 2 bases, and the junction held 1 base outside the gene matches. The germline CDR1 and CDR2 sequences are SNHLY and FYNNEI. This CDR3 comprises 14 residues. CDR3 in amino acids: CASSGLADTDTQYF. In DNA form, the CDR3 reads TGTGCCAGCAGTGGACTAGCGGACACAGATACGCAGTATTTT.

The chain has TRBV5-5 and TRBJ1-1; 7 bases align to TRBD1. Germline V lookup: CDR1 SGHKS, CDR2 YYEKEE (reference sequence). J was trimmed by 2 bases and V by 4 bases; bases with no gene match: 11. This CDR3 has 16 amino acids. The CDR3, as DNA: TGTGCCAGCAGCCCTCGGACAGGCCTCTCTAACACTGAAGCTTTCTTT. It is translated as CASSPRTGLSNTEAFF.

CDR3 in DNA: TGTGCCAGCAGCGCCTTGGCAGCGGGAACGTACAATGAGCAGTTCTTC. Amino acid sequence: CASSALAAGTYNEQFF. J is TRBJ2-1 and V is TRBV7-6, with TRBD2 identical over 7 bases. This CDR3 contains 16 residues. Germline values: CDR1 SGHVS, CDR2 FNYEAQ. V trimming: 5 bases; J trimming: 4 bases; junction bases outside the gene matches: 11.

J is TRBJ1-1 and V is TRBV28; no reliable D call. The germline V gene has CDR1 MDHEN and CDR2 SYDVKM. The CDR3 sequence is 15 residues long. Deletions cut 3 bases from V and 3 bases from J, with 14 bases between. CDR3 loop: CASSLATEAHTEAFF. The CDR3, as DNA: TGTGCCAGCAGTTTGGCTACCGAGGCTCACACTGAAGCTTTCTTT.

A few counts support this clone. This chain uses TRBV19 with TRBJ1-1, with 7 nucleotides matching TRBD1. CDR1 is LNHDA and CDR2 is SQIVND in the germline V gene (reference sequence). Trimming removed 3 bases from V and 7 bases from J; junction bases left unmatched: 5. The CDR3 runs to 13 residues. The CDR3 DNA sequence: TGTGCCAGTAGTATTTGGGCAGGGGGTGAAGCTTTCTTT. Translating it yields CASSIWAGGEAFF.

This chain links TRBV7-2 with TRBJ2-5, with 10 bases that match TRBD1. The CDR3 consists of 15 residues. Germline V CDR1 and CDR2: SGHTA, FQGNSA. With 5 bases clipped from V and 3 bases from J, the junction kept 6 bases outside the gene matches. CDR3 in amino acids: CASSRTGTGEETQYF. CDR3 DNA sequence: TGTGCCAGCAGCCGGACCGGGACAGGGGAAGAGACCCAGTACTTC.